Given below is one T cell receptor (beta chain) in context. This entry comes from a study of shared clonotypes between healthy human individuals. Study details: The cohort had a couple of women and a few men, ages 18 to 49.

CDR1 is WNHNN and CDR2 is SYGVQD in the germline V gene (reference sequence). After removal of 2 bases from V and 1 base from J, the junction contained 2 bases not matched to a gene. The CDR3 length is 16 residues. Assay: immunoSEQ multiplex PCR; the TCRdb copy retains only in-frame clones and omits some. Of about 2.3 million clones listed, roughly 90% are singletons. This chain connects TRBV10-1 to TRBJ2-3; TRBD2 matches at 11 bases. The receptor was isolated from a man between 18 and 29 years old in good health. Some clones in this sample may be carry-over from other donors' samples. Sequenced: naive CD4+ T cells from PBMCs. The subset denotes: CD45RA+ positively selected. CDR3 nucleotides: TGCGCCAGCAGTGAGACTAGCGGGAGTGGCACAGATACGCAGTATTTT. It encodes CASSETSGSGTDTQYF.